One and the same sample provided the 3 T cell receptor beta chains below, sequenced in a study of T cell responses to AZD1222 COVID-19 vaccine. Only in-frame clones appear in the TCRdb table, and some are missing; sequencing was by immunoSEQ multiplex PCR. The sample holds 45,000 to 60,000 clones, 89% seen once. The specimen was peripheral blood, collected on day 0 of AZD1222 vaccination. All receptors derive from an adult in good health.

CDR3 residues: CASSQVGQNQPQHF. In DNA, the CDR3 is TGTGCCAGCAGCCAAGTAGGGCAGAATCAGCCCCAGCATTTT. The V and J genes are TRBV14 and TRBJ1-5, with unresolved D. The CDR3 loop spans 14 amino acids. CDR1 is SGHDN, CDR2 FVKESK, per germline. Trimming pared 1 base from V and 4 bases from J, leaving 8 bases between. The complete variable domain, with remaining parts taken from reference TRBV14 and TRBJ1-5, reads EAGVTQFPSHSVIEKGQTVTLRCDPISGHDNLYWYRRVMGKEIKFLLHFVKESKQDESGMPNNRFLAERTGGTYSTLKVQPAELEDSGVYFCASSQVGQNQPQHFGDGTRLSIL.

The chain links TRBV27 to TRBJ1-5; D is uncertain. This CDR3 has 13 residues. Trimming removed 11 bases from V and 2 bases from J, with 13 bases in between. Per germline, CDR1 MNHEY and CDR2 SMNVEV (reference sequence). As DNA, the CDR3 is TGTGCCGTTAGGTCAGCAGGCAATCAGCCCCAGCATTTT. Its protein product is CAVRSAGNQPQHF.

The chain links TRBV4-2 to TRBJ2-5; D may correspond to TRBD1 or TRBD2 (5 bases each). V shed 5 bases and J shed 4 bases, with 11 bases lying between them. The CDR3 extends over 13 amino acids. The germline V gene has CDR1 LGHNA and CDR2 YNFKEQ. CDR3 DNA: TGTGCCAGCAGCAGAGCAGGGAGAGAGACCCAGTACTTC. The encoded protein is CASSRAGRETQYF.